The sequence of this T cell receptor (beta chain) was determined in a study of blood T cell repertoires in COVID-19. Germline V gene lookup returns CDR1 SGHRS and CDR2 YFSETQ. The trim removed 4 bases at V and 10 bases at J, leaving 11 bases unmatched. CDR3 length: 14 amino acids. The table came from immunoSEQ multiplex PCR; TCRdb's copy has only in-frame clones and leaves some out. This table has around 67,000 clones, 85% to 90% appearing once. The chain joins TRBV5-1 to TRBJ1-1; TRBD1 matches 9 bases. Sequencing input: peripheral blood. The TCR was taken from a woman of 80 years or more with active or convalescent COVID-19. CDR3 residues: CASSPLAPGQGAFF. In DNA, the CDR3 is TGCGCCAGCAGCCCTCTCGCCCCGGGACAGGGAGCTTTCTTT.